This T cell receptor beta chain derives from a study of CD8+CD57+ T cells in acquired aplastic anemia. Study context: Each DNA sample taken from sorted CD4+ and CD8+ cells came to approximately 3.3 ug on average. About 9.8 million reads, on average, were obtained for CD4+ cells from healthy donors.

The CDR3 is 14 amino acids. Germline CDR1 and CDR2: DFQATT and SNEGSKA (reference sequence). The V gene lost 2 bases and the J gene lost 0 bases, with 8 bases spanning the gap. Both TCR beta VDJ combination and CDR3 sequence profiling were carried out. Genomic DNA was the template for this profiling. TCRdb reanalysed the reads using MiXCR and keeps one entry per CDR3 protein. The sample lists a few hundred thousand distinct CDR3 sequences; over 60% were seen once. The V gene is TRBV20-1, the J gene TRBJ2-1; D possibly matches TRBD1 or TRBD2 (5 bases each). Sample: sorted CD4+, CD8+, or CD8+CD57+ T cells (not recorded which) from PBMCs. This clonotype was obtained from a human donor in good health. CDR3 coding DNA: TGCAGTGCTAGACGGGGCCGCTCCTACAATGAGCAGTTCTTC. As protein: CSARRGRSYNEQFF.